What follows describes a single T cell receptor beta chain. Its antigen remains unknown. These data originate in a study of siplizumab effects on memory and regulatory T cells. Broader study findings: The Treg-derived share of mappable alloreactive CD4+ clones averaged roughly 64% with siplizumab and 26.9% in controls. Unstimulated subset assignment was obtained for only a minor fraction of alloreactive clones. Alloreactive sequences tracing back to unstimulated CD4+ memory cells were significantly reduced by siplizumab. The suppressive capacity of proliferating Tregs from siplizumab cultures remained unconfirmed.

TCRdb's copy holds only in-frame clones and misses some; the assay was immunoSEQ multiplex PCR. The sample has over 95,000 clones, around 93% seen once. The CDR3 has 15 residues. Germline V gene lookup returns CDR1 LNHDA and CDR2 SQIVND (reference sequence). V was pared by 8 bases and J by 0 bases, with 11 bases between. This chain links TRBV19 with TRBJ1-6; D not certain. Material: non-Treg CD4+ T cells sorted from blood. The TCR was taken from a human donor in good health. The CDR3 region is CASRELSSYNSPLHF. CDR3 nucleotides: TGTGCCAGTCGTGAGTTGAGCTCCTATAATTCACCCCTCCACTTT.